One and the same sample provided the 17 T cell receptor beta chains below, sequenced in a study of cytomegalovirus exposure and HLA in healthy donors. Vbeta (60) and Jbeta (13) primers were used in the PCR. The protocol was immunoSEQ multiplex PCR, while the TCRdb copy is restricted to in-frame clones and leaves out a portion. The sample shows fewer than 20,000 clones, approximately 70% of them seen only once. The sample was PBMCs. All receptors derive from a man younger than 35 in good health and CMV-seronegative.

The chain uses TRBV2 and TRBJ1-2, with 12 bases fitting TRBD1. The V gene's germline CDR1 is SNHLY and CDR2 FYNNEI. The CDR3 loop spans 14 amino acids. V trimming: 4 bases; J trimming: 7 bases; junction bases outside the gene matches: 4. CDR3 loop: CASSGDRGHGGYTF. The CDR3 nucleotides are TGTGCCAGCAGTGGGGACAGGGGGCATGGTGGCTACACCTTC.

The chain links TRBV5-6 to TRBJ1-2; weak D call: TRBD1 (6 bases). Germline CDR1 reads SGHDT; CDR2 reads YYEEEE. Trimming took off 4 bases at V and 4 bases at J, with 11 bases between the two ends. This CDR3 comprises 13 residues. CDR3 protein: CASSDGQTYGYTF. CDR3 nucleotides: TGTGCCAGCAGCGACGGACAGACCTATGGCTACACCTTC.

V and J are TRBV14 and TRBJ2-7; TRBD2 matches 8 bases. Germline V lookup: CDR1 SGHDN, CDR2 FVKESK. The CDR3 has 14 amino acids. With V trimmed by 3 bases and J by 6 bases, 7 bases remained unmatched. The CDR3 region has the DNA TGTGCCAGCAGCCATTTTAGCGGGAAGGCCGAGCAGTACTTC. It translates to CASSHFSGKAEQYF.

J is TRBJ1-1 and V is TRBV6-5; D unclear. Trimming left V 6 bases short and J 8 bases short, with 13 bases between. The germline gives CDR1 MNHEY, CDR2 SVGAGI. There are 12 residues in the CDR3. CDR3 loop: CASRSKLWEAFF. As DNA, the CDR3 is TGTGCCAGCAGGTCGAAGCTCTGGGAAGCTTTCTTT.

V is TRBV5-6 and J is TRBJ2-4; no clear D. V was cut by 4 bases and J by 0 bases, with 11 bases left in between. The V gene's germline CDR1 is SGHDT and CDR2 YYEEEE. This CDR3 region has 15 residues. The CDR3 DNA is TGTGCCAGCAGCGAGCCGCGGAAAGCCAAAAACATTCAGTACTTC. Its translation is CASSEPRKAKNIQYF.

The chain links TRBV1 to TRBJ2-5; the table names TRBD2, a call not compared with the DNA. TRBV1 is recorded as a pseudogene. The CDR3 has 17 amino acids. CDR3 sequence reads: CTSSPSSLAGAPGAQYF. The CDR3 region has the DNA TGCACCAGCAGCCCCTCCTCGCTAGCGGGGGCCCCCGGGGCCCAGTACTTC.

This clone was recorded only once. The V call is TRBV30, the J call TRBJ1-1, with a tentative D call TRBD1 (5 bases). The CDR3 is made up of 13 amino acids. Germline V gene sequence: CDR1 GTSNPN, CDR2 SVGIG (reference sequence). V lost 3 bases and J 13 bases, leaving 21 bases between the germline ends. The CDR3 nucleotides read TGTGCCTGGAGAGACAGCGTAAAGTTTACGGTTTTCTTT. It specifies CAWRDSVKFTVFF.

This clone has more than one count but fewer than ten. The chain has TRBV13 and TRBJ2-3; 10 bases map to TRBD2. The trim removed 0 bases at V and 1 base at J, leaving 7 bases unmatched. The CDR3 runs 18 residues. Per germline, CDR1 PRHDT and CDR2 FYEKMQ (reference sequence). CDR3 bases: TGTGCCAGCAGCTTAGGGGCTAGCGGGGGAGGCCGCACAGATACGCAGTATTTT. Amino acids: CASSLGASGGGRTDTQYF.

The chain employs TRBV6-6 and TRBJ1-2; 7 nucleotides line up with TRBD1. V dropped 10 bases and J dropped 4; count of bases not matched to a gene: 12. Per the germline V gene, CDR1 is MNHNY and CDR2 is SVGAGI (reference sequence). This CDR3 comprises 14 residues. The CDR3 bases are TGTGCCACCCAAGGACAGGCCTTTATCTATGGCTACACCTTC. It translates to CATQGQAFIYGYTF.

CDR3 amino acids: CASMGTSSYEQYF. CDR3 bases: TGTGCCAGTATGGGGACTTCATCCTACGAGCAGTACTTC. The chain couples TRBV19 to TRBJ2-7; D is possibly TRBD2 (6 bases). The CDR3 is 13 residues long. V was cut by 7 bases and J by 1 base, with 11 bases left in between. The germline gives CDR1 LNHDA, CDR2 SQIVND (reference sequence).

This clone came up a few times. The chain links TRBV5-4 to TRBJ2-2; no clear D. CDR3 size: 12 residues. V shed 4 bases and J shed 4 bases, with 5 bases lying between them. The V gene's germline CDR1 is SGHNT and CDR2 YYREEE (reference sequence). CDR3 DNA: TGTGCCAGCAGCCCTAGCACCGGGGAGCTGTTTTTT. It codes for CASSPSTGELFF.

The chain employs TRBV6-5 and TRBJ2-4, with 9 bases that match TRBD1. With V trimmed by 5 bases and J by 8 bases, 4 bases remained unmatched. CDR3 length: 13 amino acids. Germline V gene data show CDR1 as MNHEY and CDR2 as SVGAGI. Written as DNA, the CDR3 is TGTGCCAGCAGTCGGGACAGGGAAGACATTCAGTACTTC. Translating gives CASSRDREDIQYF.

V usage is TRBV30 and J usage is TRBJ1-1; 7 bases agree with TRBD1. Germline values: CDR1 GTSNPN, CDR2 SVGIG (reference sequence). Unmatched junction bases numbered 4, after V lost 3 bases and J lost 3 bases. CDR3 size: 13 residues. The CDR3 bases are TGTGCCTGGAGCTATACAGGGGACACTGAAGCTTTCTTT. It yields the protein CAWSYTGDTEAFF.

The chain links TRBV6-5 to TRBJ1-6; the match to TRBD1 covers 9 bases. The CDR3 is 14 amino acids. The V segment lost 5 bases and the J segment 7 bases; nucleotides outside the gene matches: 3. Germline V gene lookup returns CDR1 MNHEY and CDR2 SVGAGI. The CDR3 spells CASSVGTGNSPLHF. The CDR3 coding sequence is TGTGCCAGCAGTGTCGGGACAGGGAATTCACCCCTCCACTTT.

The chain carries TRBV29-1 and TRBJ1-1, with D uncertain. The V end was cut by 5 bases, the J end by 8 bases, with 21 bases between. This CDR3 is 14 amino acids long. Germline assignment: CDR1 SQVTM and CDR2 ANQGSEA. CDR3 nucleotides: TGCAGCGTTAGGCAGGTTGTCTCCATACGGGAAGCTTTCTTT. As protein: CSVRQVVSIREAFF. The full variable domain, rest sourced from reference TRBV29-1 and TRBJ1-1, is SAVISQKPSRDICQRGTSLTIQCQVDSQVTMMFWYRQQPGQSLTLIATANQGSEATYESGFVIDKFPISRPNLTFSTLTVSNMSPEDSSIYLCSVRQVVSIREAFFGQGTRLTVV.

Here the CDR3 reads CASSSQGILFGNEQFF. The CDR3 DNA reads TGTGCCAGCAGCTCCCAGGGGATTCTCTTTGGGAATGAGCAGTTCTTC. The genes are TRBV5-6 and TRBJ2-1; D is perhaps TRBD1 (6 bases). The V and J ends lost 3 bases and 7 bases respectively, with 20 bases between them. The CDR3 has 16 residues. The germline V gene encodes CDR1 SGHDT and CDR2 YYEEEE.

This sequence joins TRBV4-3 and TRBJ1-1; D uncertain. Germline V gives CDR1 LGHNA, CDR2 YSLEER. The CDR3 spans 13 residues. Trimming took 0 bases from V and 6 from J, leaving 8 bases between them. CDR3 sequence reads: CASSQDYVAEAFF. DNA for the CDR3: TGCGCCAGCAGCCAAGATTATGTCGCTGAAGCTTTCTTT.